This entry lists 18 T cell receptor beta chains sequenced from one sample in a study of PD-1 blockade in classical Hodgkin lymphoma. Time point defined: cycle 4 day 1 (C4D1), after 6 weeks of nivolumab. All trial patients relapsed after autologous stem cell transplantation. The table came from immunoSEQ multiplex PCR; TCRdb's copy has only in-frame clones and leaves some out. The repertoire holds about 110,000 clones, with about 92% as singletons. Sequenced material: peripheral blood mononuclear cells (PBMCs), taken before the fourth cycle of nivolumab. All receptors derive from a human donor with classical Hodgkin lymphoma.

This clone was counted a few times. The genes are TRBV27 and TRBJ1-2; unclear D gene. Germline loops: CDR1 MNHEY, CDR2 SMNVEV (reference sequence). The CDR3 covers 15 residues. Trimming removed 5 bases at V and 2 bases at J, with 15 bases between. The CDR3, as DNA: TGTGCCAGCAGTCCCGCCGGTGGGCCAAACTATGGCTACACCTTC. Translation gives CASSPAGGPNYGYTF.

This clone has only a few counts. The rearrangement uses TRBV19 and TRBJ2-3, with 8 bases that match TRBD1. The CDR3 contains 15 residues. Trimming removed 5 bases from V and 0 bases from J; junction bases left unmatched: 4. Germline V CDR1 and CDR2: LNHDA, SQIVND (reference sequence). The CDR3 DNA is TGTGCCAGTAGTCTGGGACAGGTGAGCACAGATACGCAGTATTTT. Translation gives CASSLGQVSTDTQYF.

The rearrangement uses TRBV5-1 and TRBJ2-5, with D possibly being TRBD1 or TRBD2 (6 bases each). Trimming pared 0 bases from V and 4 bases from J, leaving 16 bases between. Germline V CDR1 and CDR2: SGHRS, YFSETQ. This CDR3 is built from 16 residues. The CDR3 here is CASSLVGGGYGETQYF. Written as DNA, the CDR3 is TGCGCCAGCAGCTTGGTAGGAGGGGGGTATGGAGAGACCCAGTACTTC. Supplemented by reference TRBV5-1 and TRBJ2-5, the full variable domain reads KAGVTQTPRYLIKTRGQQVTLSCSPISGHRSVSWYQQTPGQGLQFLFEYFSETQRNKGNFPGRFSGRQFSNSRSEMNVSTLELGDSALYLCASSLVGGGYGETQYFGPGTRLLVL.

J is TRBJ1-1 and V is TRBV7-2, with D unclear. V shed 5 bases and J shed 1 base, with 8 bases lying between them. The CDR3 covers 13 residues. Germline assignment: CDR1 SGHTA and CDR2 FQGNSA. CDR3 sequence (DNA): TGTGCCAGCAGCCGATCGGGGAACACTGAAGCTTTCTTT. It codes for CASSRSGNTEAFF.

The chain couples TRBV4-1 to TRBJ2-5; D call uncertain. The CDR3 contains 17 residues. V lost 0 bases and J 0 bases, leaving 14 bases between the germline ends. The V gene's germline CDR1 is MGHRA and CDR2 YSYEKL. The DNA of the CDR3 is TGCGCCAGCAGCCAAGATCCGGGCGCCTTGGACCAAGAGACCCAGTACTTC. Protein sequence: CASSQDPGALDQETQYF.

This clone ranks as medium-sized. The gene calls are TRBV7-9 and TRBJ2-7, with D maybe TRBD1 (5 bases). The germline V gene encodes CDR1 SEHNR and CDR2 FQNEAQ (reference sequence). The V gene lost 5 bases and the J gene lost 6 bases, with 17 bases spanning the gap. This CDR3 is built from 14 residues. The CDR3 DNA reads as TGTGCCAGCAGCCCCCCCGCGACAGCTGGCGAGCAGTACTTC. Protein product: CASSPPATAGEQYF.

J is TRBJ2-7 and V is TRBV11-3; D is possibly TRBD2 (6 bases). The CDR3 extends over 14 amino acids. Germline CDR1 is SGHNT and CDR2 is YENEEA. Trimming took off 1 base at V and 8 bases at J, with 15 bases between the two ends. CDR3 nucleotides: TGTGCCAGCAGCTTAGGGGGGAAGGAGGGTCAGCAGTACTTC. This translates into CASSLGGKEGQQYF.

The chain links TRBV4-3 to TRBJ2-5, with 8 bases that match TRBD2. This CDR3 comprises 15 residues. V gave up 4 bases and J gave up 2 bases; unmatched junction bases: 6. CDR1 is LGHNA and CDR2 is YSLEER in the germline V gene. The CDR3 region is CASSPTSGVQETQYF. The CDR3 nucleotides are TGCGCCAGCAGCCCTACTAGCGGAGTACAAGAGACCCAGTACTTC.

The chain joins TRBV7-2 to TRBJ2-3; possibly TRBD2 for D (6 bases). Germline V gene lookup returns CDR1 SGHTA and CDR2 FQGNSA. CDR3 length: 17 amino acids. V was clipped by 5 bases and J by 2 bases, with 20 bases between them. In DNA, the CDR3 is TGTGCCAGCAGCCGCGGGACTCACCTGGTGGACACAGATACGCAGTATTTT. This gives the protein CASSRGTHLVDTDTQYF.

The genes are TRBV9 and TRBJ2-3; 9 bases fit TRBD1. CDR1 is SGDLS, CDR2 YYNGEE, per germline. Unmatched junction bases numbered 5, after V lost 3 bases and J lost 3 bases. The length of the CDR3 is 15 residues. The CDR3 loop is CASSETGGRTDTQYF. The CDR3 DNA reads as TGTGCCAGCAGCGAGACAGGGGGTAGAACAGATACGCAGTATTTT.

This chain uses TRBV4-1 with TRBJ1-1, with 10 positions matching TRBD1. Trimming removed 4 bases from V and 10 bases from J; junction bases left unmatched: 18. Per the germline V gene, CDR1 is MGHRA and CDR2 is YSYEKL. This CDR3 contains 17 residues. CDR3 amino acids: CASSRPGTGDLSGGAFF. CDR3 DNA: TGCGCCAGCAGCCGACCCGGGACAGGGGATCTTTCCGGGGGAGCTTTCTTT.

The V gene is TRBV7-8, the J gene TRBJ1-3; D perhaps matches TRBD1 (5 bases). V lost 7 bases, J lost 2 bases, and 12 bases lay in between. Per germline, CDR1 SGHVS and CDR2 FQNEAQ. The CDR3 is made up of 14 amino acids. In DNA form, the CDR3 reads TGTGCCAGCACCCGGTCGGGACCTGGAAACACCATATATTTT. Its protein is CASTRSGPGNTIYF. The full variable domain, in which reference TRBV7-8 and TRBJ1-3 provide the parts outside the CDR3, is GAGVSQSPRYKVAKRGQDVALRCDPISGHVSLFWYQQALGQGPEFLTYFQNEAQLDKSGLPSDRFFAERPEGSVSTLKIQRTQQEDSAVYLCASTRSGPGNTIYFGEGSWLTVV.

The chain employs TRBV27 and TRBJ2-1; no firm D call. Germline assignment: CDR1 MNHEY and CDR2 SMNVEV (reference sequence). V was shortened by 3 bases and J by 2 bases, with 11 bases between the two germline ends. The CDR3 contains 15 residues. The CDR3 coding sequence is TGTGCCAGCAGTTTCGACTTCTCCACCTACAATGAGCAGTTCTTC. Residues: CASSFDFSTYNEQFF.

This sequence joins TRBV2 and TRBJ2-3; 8 bases agree with TRBD2. CDR3 length: 13 amino acids. Germline values: CDR1 SNHLY, CDR2 FYNNEI. With 8 bases clipped from V and 1 base from J, the junction kept 2 bases outside the gene matches. Written as DNA, the CDR3 is TGTGCCAGCGGGCGGGAGGGCACAGATACGCAGTATTTT. This sequence encodes CASGREGTDTQYF.

The rearrangement links TRBV27 to TRBJ2-7; tentative D call: TRBD2 (5 bases). V gave up 5 bases and J gave up 4 bases, with 12 bases separating them. Germline V gene lookup returns CDR1 MNHEY and CDR2 SMNVEV (reference sequence). CDR3 size: 13 residues. CDR3 loop: CASSPGLGYEQYF. The CDR3 DNA sequence: TGTGCCAGCAGTCCCGGACTTGGATACGAGCAGTACTTC.

This clone was seen once. Relative to the germline gene, one junction end is altered; a read error may explain this. This chain connects TRBV29-1 to TRBJ2-5; no clear D gene. The CDR3 sequence is 12 residues long. Germline V lookup: CDR1 SQVTM, CDR2 ANQGSEA. The CDR3 DNA follows: TGCAGCGTGGAAGTGGGCGTAGAGACCCAGTACTTC. Translation gives CSVEVGVETQYF.

This chain uses TRBV5-1 with TRBJ1-2; TRBD1 matches 9 bases. V shed 3 bases and J 7 bases; nucleotides not matched to a gene: 10. Germline values: CDR1 SGHRS, CDR2 YFSETQ. The CDR3 is 15 amino acids. CDR3 DNA sequence: TGCGCCAGCAGCTCGAGTGCCGGGACAGGGTCTGGCTACACCTTC. This translates into CASSSSAGTGSGYTF.

The gene calls are TRBV7-9 and TRBJ2-2; D is ambiguous. The CDR3 is 16 residues long. Trimming pared 1 base from V and 4 bases from J, leaving 13 bases between. The V gene's germline CDR1 is SEHNR and CDR2 FQNEAQ (reference sequence). The CDR3 region is CASSLVGQARTGELFF. DNA for the CDR3: TGTGCCAGCAGCTTAGTCGGGCAGGCCCGCACCGGGGAGCTGTTTTTT.